Listed here is a single T cell receptor (beta chain). This could be a read error, since a much larger clone is one nucleotide away. These data originate in a study of tumor-infiltrating lymphocytes in primary liver carcinoma. Overall study: Lesions, classed as T1-T3 N0M0, spanned about 4 to 10 cm across.

Starting from roughly 540 ng of total RNA, TCR beta cDNA was produced with a primer in the constant region. Three nested multiplex PCR rounds of slightly modified ARM-PCR generated TCR beta libraries. Rounds one and two of PCR, each of roughly 11 cycles, were primed with TRBV1-TRBV30 forward primers and a C-beta reverse primer. TCRdb reprocessed the multiplex PCR reads via MiXCR and lists one record per CDR3 protein. The sample contains around 120,000 distinct CDR3 sequences, 55% to 75% of which appear only once. Trimming stripped 6 bases from V and 2 bases from J, with 15 bases between. This CDR3 region has 15 residues. Germline V gene lookup returns CDR1 MNHNS and CDR2 SASEGT. Bulk tissue was left unsorted, and RNA and DNA were co-extracted from about 20-30 mg of it.

Sequences were obtained from liver tumor tissue from sampling region 1. As to subset: tumor region T1, superior pole. This receptor was identified in a woman aged 55-70 years with primary liver carcinoma and hepatitis B virus infection. This chain links TRBV6-1 with TRBJ2-3; a possible D gene is TRBD2 (6 bases). CDR3 nucleotide sequence: TGTGCCAGCAGCACCGAGACTAGTATCACAGATACGCAGTATTTT. Translation gives CASSTETSITDTQYF.